This TCR beta chain was captured in a study of healthy donors' naive CD4 and CD8 T cells. The CDR3 is made up of 17 amino acids. V lost 1 base, J lost 2 bases, and 4 bases stayed unmatched. Germline CDR1 is SGHTA and CDR2 is FQGNSA. Each TCR library used around 500 ng of total RNA and a linear amplification protocol. TCRdb processed the reads anew with MiXCR; each CDR3 protein has one entry. The table includes some 190,000 distinct CDR3 sequences, around 70% detected once. This TCR came from a pool of human donors in good health; the sample pools cells from several healthy donors. Input material: naive CD4+ and CD8+ T cells sorted from blood, pooled from several donors. The chain recombines TRBV7-2 with TRBJ1-6; 8 bases agree with TRBD1. CDR3 DNA sequence: TGTGCCAGCAGCTTAGGTGCAGGGGGCGCCTATAATTCACCCCTCCACTTT. This gives the protein CASSLGAGGAYNSPLHF.